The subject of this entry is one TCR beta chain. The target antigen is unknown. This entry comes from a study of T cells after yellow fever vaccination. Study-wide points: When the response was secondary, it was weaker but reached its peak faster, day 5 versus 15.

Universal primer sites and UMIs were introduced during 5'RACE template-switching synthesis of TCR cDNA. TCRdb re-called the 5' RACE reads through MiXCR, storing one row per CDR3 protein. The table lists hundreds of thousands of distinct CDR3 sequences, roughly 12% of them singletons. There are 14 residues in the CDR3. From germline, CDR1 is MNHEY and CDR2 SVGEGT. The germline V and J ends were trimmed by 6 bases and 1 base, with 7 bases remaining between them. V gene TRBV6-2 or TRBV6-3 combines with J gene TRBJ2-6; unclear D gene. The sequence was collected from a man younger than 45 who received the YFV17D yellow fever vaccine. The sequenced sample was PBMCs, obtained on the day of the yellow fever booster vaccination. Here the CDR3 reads CASSALSGANVLTF. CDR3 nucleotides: TGTGCCAGCAGCGCTTTGTCTGGGGCCAACGTCCTGACTTTC.